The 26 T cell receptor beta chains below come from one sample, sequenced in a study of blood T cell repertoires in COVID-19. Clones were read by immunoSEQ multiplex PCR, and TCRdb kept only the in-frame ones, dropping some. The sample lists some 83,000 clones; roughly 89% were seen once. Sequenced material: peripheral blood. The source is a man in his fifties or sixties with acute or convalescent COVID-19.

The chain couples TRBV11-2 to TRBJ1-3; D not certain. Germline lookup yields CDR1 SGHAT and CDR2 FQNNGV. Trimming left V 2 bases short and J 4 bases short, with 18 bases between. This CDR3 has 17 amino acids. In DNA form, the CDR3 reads TGTGCCAGCAGCTTAAGTCGACAAACCCTAGCGGGAAACACCATATATTTT. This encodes CASSLSRQTLAGNTIYF.

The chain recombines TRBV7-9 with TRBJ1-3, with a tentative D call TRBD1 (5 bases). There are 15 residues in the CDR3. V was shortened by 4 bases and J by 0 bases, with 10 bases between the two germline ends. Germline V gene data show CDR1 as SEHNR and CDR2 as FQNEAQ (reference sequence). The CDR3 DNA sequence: TGTGCCAGCAGCTCACAGGCCCTCTCTGGAAACACCATATATTTT. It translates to CASSSQALSGNTIYF.

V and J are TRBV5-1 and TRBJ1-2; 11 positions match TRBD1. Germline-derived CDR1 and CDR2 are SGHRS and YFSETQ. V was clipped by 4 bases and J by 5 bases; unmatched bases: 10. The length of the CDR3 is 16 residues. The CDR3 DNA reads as TGCGCCAGCAGCGTAACCCCCGGGACAGGGGGTTATGGCTACACCTTC. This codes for CASSVTPGTGGYGYTF.

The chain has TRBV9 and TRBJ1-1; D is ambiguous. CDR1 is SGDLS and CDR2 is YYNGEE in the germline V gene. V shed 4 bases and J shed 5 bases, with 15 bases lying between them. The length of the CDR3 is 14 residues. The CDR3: CASSYLMGETEAFF. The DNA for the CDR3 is TGTGCCAGCAGCTACCTGATGGGAGAGACTGAAGCTTTCTTT.

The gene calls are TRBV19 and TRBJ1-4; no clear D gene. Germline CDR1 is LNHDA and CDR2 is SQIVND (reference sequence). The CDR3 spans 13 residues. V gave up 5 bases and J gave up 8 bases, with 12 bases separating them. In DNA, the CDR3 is TGTGCCAGTAGTCCCCGCGGAGTCGAAAAACTGTTTTTT. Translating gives CASSPRGVEKLFF.

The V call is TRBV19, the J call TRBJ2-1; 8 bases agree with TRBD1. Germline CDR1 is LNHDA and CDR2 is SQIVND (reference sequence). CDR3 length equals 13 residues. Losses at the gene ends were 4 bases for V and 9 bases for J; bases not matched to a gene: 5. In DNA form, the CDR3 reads TGTGCCAGTAGTACCGGACAGGGCCTTGAGCAGTTCTTC. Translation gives CASSTGQGLEQFF.

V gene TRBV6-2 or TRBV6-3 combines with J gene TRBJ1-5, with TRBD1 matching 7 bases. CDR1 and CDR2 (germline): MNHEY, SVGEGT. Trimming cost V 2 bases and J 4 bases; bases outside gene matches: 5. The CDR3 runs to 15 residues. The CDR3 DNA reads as TGTGCCAGCAGTTACCAAGGACAGGCAAATCAGCCCCAGCATTTT. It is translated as CASSYQGQANQPQHF.

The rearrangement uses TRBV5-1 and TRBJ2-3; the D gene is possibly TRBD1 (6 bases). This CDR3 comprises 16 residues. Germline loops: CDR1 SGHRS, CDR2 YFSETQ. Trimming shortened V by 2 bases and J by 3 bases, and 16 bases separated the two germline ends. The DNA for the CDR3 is TGCGCCAGCAGCTTAGAGACAGGTGTTTTAACAGATACGCAGTATTTT. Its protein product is CASSLETGVLTDTQYF.

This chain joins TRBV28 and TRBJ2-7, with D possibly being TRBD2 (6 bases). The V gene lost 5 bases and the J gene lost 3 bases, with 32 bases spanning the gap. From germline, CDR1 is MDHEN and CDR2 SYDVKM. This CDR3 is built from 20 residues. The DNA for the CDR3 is TGTGCCAGCAGTGATCCGCGATCGTACGGGGGTGAGTCCCTAAGCTACGAGCAGTACTTC. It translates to CASSDPRSYGGESLSYEQYF.

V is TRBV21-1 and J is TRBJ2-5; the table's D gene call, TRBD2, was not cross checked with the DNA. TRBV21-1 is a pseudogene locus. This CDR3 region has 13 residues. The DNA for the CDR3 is TGTGCCAGCCGCCGGGGGGGCCGGGAGACCCAGTACTTC. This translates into CASRRGGRETQYF.

The CDR3 bases are TGTGCCAGCAGCTTAGCGACAGGAAGTAAAGAGACCCAGTACTTC. It yields the protein CASSLATGSKETQYF. The genes are TRBV7-2 and TRBJ2-5, with a weak D call TRBD1 (6 bases). CDR3 length equals 15 residues. V lost 0 bases to trimming and J lost 3 bases, with 11 bases between them. Germline CDR1 is SGHTA and CDR2 is FQGNSA.

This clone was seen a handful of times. This CDR3 is CASKAGPSSGNTIYF. In DNA form, the CDR3 reads TGTGCCAGCAAGGCAGGGCCCAGCTCTGGAAACACCATATATTTT. The chain is built from TRBV2 and TRBJ1-3; the D gene is possibly TRBD1 (5 bases). Per germline, CDR1 SNHLY and CDR2 FYNNEI. This CDR3 region has 15 residues. V was clipped by 7 bases and J by 0 bases, with 13 bases between them. The whole variable domain, remainder taken from reference TRBV2 and TRBJ1-3, is EPEVTQTPSHQVTQMGQEVILRCVPISNHLYFYWYRQILGQKVEFLVSFYNNEISEKSEIFDDQFSVERPDGSNFTLKIRSTKLEDSAMYFCASKAGPSSGNTIYFGEGSWLTVV.

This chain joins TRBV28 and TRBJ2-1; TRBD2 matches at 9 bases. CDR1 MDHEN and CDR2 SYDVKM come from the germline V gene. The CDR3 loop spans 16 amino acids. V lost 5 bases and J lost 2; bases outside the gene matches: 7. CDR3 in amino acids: CASSPSAGGPYNEQFF. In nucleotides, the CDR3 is TGTGCCAGCAGTCCATCAGCGGGGGGCCCCTACAATGAGCAGTTCTTC.

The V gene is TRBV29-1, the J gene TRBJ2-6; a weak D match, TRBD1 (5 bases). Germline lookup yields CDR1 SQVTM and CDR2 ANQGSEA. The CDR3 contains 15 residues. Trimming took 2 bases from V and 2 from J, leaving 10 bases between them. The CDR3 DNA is TGCAGCGTTGAATATGTAGGGGCTGGGGCCAACGTCCTGACTTTC. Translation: CSVEYVGAGANVLTF.

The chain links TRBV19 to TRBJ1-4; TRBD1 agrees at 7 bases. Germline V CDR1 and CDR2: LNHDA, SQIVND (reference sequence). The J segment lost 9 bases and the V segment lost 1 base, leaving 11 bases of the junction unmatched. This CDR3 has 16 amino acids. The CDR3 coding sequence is TGTGCCAGTAGTATAGGTCAAGGGGGCCCAGCCCAAAAACTGTTTTTT. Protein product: CASSIGQGGPAQKLFF.

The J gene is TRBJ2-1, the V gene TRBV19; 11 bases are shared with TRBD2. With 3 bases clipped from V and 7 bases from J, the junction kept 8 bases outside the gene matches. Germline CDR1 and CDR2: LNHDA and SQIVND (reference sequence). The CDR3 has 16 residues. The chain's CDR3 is CASSIVAGGAWNEQFF. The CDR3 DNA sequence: TGTGCCAGTAGTATCGTAGCGGGGGGGGCCTGGAATGAGCAGTTCTTC.

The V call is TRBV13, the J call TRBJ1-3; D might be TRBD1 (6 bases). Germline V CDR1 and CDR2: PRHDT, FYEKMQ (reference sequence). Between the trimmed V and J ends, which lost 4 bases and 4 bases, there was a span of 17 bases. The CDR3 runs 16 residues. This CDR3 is CASSSRGRTGGNTIYF. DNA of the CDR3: TGTGCCAGCAGCTCTCGCGGAAGAACAGGGGGAAACACCATATATTTT.

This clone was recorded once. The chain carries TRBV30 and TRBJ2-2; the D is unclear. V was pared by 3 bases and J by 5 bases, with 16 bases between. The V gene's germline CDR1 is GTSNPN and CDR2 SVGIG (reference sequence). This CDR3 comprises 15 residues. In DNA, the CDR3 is TGTGCCTGGAGCCCTCTGAGGTCAGCGACCGGGGAGCTGTTTTTT. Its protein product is CAWSPLRSATGELFF.

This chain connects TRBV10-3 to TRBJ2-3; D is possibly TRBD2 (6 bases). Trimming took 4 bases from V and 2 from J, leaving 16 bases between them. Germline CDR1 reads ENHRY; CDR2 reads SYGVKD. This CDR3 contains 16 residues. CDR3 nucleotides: TGTGCCATCAGTGTAACGGGCCGGGAGTCCACAGATACGCAGTATTTT. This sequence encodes CAISVTGRESTDTQYF.

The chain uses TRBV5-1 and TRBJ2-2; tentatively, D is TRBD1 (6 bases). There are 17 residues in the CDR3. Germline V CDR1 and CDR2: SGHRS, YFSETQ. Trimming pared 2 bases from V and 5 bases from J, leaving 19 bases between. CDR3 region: CASSFTGTPYLTGELFF. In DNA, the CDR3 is TGCGCCAGCAGCTTTACCGGGACACCATATTTGACCGGGGAGCTGTTTTTT.

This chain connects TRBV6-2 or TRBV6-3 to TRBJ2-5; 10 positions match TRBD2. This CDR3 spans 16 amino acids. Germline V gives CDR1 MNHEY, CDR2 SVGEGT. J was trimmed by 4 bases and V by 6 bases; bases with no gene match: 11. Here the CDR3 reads CASSDPRAGGRETQYF. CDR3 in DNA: TGTGCCAGCAGCGATCCCCGAGCGGGGGGGCGAGAGACCCAGTACTTC.

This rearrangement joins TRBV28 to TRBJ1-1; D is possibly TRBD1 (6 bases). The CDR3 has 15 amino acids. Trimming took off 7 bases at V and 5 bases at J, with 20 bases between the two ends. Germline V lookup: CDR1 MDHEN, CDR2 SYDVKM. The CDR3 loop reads CASITSGRGRTEAFF. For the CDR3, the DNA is TGTGCCAGCATCACCAGTGGCAGGGGACGAACTGAAGCTTTCTTT.

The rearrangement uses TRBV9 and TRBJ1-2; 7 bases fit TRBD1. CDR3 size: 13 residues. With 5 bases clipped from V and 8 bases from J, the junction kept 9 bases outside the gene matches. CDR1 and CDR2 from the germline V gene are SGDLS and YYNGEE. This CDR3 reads CASRGDSLKGYTF. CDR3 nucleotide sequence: TGTGCCAGCAGAGGGGACAGCTTGAAAGGCTACACCTTC.

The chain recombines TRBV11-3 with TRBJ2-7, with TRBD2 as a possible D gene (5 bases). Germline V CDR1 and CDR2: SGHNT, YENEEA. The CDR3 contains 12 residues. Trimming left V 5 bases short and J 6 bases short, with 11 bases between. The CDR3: CASSPGWSEQYF. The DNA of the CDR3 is TGTGCCAGCAGCCCGGGGTGGTCCGAGCAGTACTTC.

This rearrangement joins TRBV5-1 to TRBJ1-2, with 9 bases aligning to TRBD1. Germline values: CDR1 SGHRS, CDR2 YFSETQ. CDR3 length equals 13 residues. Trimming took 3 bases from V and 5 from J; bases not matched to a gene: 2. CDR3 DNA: TGCGCCAGCAGCTCAGGACAGGGGTATGGCTACACCTTC. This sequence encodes CASSSGQGYGYTF.

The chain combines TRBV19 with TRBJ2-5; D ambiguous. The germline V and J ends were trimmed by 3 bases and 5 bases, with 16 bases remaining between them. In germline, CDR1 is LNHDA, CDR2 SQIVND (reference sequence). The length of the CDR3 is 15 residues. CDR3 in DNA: TGTGCCAGTAGTATCGGTGGCAGTCCCGGGGAGACCCAGTACTTC. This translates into CASSIGGSPGETQYF.